This T cell receptor beta chain comes out of a study of beta chain features in type 1 diabetes. At the level of the study: What patients shared with healthy donors was a similar profile of age, gender and cell yields.

The sample holds a few counts of this clone. Its cognate antigen is unknown. Isolated RNA was reverse transcribed in full, so expressed TCRB transcripts were sequenced. TCRdb keeps only in-frame clones here, not all; method: immunoSEQ multiplex PCR. Counted here are hundreds of thousands of clones, about an eighth occurring once; the ten biggest clones make up approximately 0.042%. Broader study findings: TCRB CDR3s from Type 1 diabetes patients were moderately but significantly shorter in all four CD4+ subsets. The study left unresolved whether HLA type influences TCRB rearrangement. Healthy donors had naive, central memory and Treg TCRB repertoires that appeared less similar than those seen among patients.

CDR3 length: 12 amino acids. V was pared by 4 bases and J by 8 bases, with 14 bases between. Germline assignment: CDR1 GTSNPN and CDR2 SVGIG (reference sequence). The authors sorted CD4+ naive, central memory, regulatory and stem cell-like memory cells via CD45RO/CCR7/CD25/CD127/CD95/CD27. The clonotype was recovered from a man between 18 and 35 years old with type 1 diabetes. The sample consisted of naive CD4+ T cells from blood. The rearrangement links TRBV30 to TRBJ1-2; no clear D. Here the CDR3 DNA reads TGTGCCTGGACCTCCCAGTTAAAGGGCTACACCTTC. Its translation is CAWTSQLKGYTF.